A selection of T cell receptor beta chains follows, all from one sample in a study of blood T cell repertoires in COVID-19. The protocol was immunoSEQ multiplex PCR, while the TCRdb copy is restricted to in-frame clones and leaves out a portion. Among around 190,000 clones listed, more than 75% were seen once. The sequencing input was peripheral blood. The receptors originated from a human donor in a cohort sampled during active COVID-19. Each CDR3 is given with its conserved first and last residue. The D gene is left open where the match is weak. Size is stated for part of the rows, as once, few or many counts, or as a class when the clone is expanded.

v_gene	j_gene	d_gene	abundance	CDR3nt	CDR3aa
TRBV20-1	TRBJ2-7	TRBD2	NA	TGCAGTGCTAGTGGGGCTAGCGGGAGCTCCTACGAGCAGTACTTC	CSASGASGSSYEQYF
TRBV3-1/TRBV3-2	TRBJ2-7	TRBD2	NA	TGTGCCAGCAGCCACTCGTCAGCGGGGCCTTCCGAGCAGTACTTC	CASSHSSAGPSEQYF
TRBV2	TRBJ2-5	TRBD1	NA	TGTGCCAGCAACGGACAGGGTTTAGGAGAGACCCAGTACTTC	CASNGQGLGETQYF
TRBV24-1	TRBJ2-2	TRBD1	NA	TGTGCCACCAGTGACCCCGGACAGGGTAGCAGGGAGCTGTTTTTT	CATSDPGQGSRELFF
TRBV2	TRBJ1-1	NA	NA	TGTGCCAGCACTCAAACAGGGAGTAGCACTGAAGCTTTCTTT	CASTQTGSSTEAFF
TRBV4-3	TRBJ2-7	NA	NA	TGCGCCAGCAGCCAAGCAATTTCCTACGAGCAGTACTTC	CASSQAISYEQYF
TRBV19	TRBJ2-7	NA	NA	TGTGCCAGTAGTGATACCGGGGCCTACGAGCAGTACTTC	CASSDTGAYEQYF
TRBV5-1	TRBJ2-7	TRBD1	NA	TGCGCCAGCAGCTCGGGACAGTTCTACGAGCAGTACTTC	CASSSGQFYEQYF
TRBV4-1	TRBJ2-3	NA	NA	TGCGCCAGCAGCCAAGATAACAGGGCCGGGGATACGCAGTATTTT	CASSQDNRAGDTQYF
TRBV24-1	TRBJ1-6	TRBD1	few	TGTGCCACCAGTGAGCGACAGGGGAAGAATTCACCCCTCCACTTT	CATSERQGKNSPLHF
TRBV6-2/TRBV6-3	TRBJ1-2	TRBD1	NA	TGTGCCAGCAGCAGGCAGGGGGCTGGCTACACCTTC	CASSRQGAGYTF
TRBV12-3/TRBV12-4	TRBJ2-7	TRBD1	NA	TGTGCCAGCAGGCCGACAGGGTCCTACGAGCAGTACTTC	CASRPTGSYEQYF
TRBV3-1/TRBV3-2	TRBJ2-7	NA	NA	TGTGCCAGCAGCCCCGTTCGGGCTAGCGCCTACGAGCAGTACTTC	CASSPVRASAYEQYF
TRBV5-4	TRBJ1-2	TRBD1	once	TGTGCCAGCAGCCCGGACAGGGGTTACTATGGCTACACCTTC	CASSPDRGYYGYTF
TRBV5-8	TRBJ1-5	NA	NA	TGTGCCAGCAGCTTGCGGGGGGGTAGCAATCAGCCCCAGCATTTT	CASSLRGGSNQPQHF
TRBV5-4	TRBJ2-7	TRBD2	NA	TGTGCCAGCAGCTCGGGACTAGCGGGAGGCTACGAGCAGTACTTC	CASSSGLAGGYEQYF
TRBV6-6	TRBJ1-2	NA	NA	TGTGCCAGCAGCCCGACAGGCGTCTATGGCTACACCTTC	CASSPTGVYGYTF